The clone carrying this TCR beta chain was counted a single time. Its antigen remains unknown. This entry is derived from a study of T cell responses to AZD1222 COVID-19 vaccine. Notes on the study in general: Possibly, clonal diversity was underestimated; donors were largely white British and included more females.

Clones were sequenced by immunoSEQ multiplex PCR, and TCRdb holds only the in-frame ones, with some missing. Of approximately 150,000 clones in the sample, approximately 90% were seen once. This sample comprised peripheral blood, obtained 28 days after the second AZD1222 dose. The receptor comes from an adult who received the AZD1222 COVID-19 vaccine.

The CDR3 sequence is CARSLVVQGNNQPQHF. The CDR3 DNA sequence: TGTGCCAGAAGCTTGGTCGTACAGGGAAACAATCAGCCCCAGCATTTT. The chain uses TRBV5-3 and TRBJ1-5; possible D gene TRBD1, 6 bases. TRBV5-3 is an ORF for which the function is uncertain. V was pared by 0 bases and J by 3 bases, with 13 bases between. CDR3 length: 16 amino acids.